The T cell receptor (beta chain) described here comes from a study of blood T cell repertoires in COVID-19. This CDR3 comprises 12 residues. J was trimmed by 4 bases and V by 5 bases; bases with no gene match: 1. CDR1 is SGHNT and CDR2 is YENEEA in the germline V gene. In the original analysis: Estimated nucleated cell counts came from reference gene primer amplification. Sequencing was performed with immunoSEQ multiplex PCR; in TCRdb, only in-frame clones are kept and a portion is missing. That table furnishes V, J and clone size, whereas the DNA furnished D and trimming. The data show roughly 180,000 clones, with around 84% seen just once and about 5.6% held by the top ten.

Sequences were obtained from peripheral blood. This receptor was identified in a woman between 50 and 59 years old with COVID-19, enrolled during active disease. The rearrangement uses TRBV11-3 and TRBJ1-2, with 7 bases that match TRBD1. The CDR3 bases are TGTGCCAGCAGCCAGGGGGTCTATGGCTACACCTTC. Encoded protein: CASSQGVYGYTF.